Below are 3 T cell receptor beta chains sequenced from a single sample in a study of response to subunit inactivated influenza vaccine. TCRdb analysed the RT-PCR reads with MiXCR anew, one entry per CDR3 protein. The sample has hundreds of thousands of distinct CDR3 sequences, 11% to 15% seen once. The starting material was PBMCs from blood, obtained 14 days before vaccination. Source of these receptors: a man aged 50 to 59 who received an inactivated influenza vaccine.

This chain joins TRBV9 and TRBJ2-2; the D is unclear. Germline CDR1 is SGDLS and CDR2 is YYNGEE. Trimming took off 2 bases at V and 1 base at J, with 9 bases between the two ends. CDR3 length: 15 residues. The CDR3 sequence: CASSVGSVNTGELFF. The CDR3 DNA sequence: TGTGCCAGCAGCGTCGGCAGCGTGAACACCGGGGAGCTGTTTTTT.

The chain couples TRBV3-1 to TRBJ1-4; possibly TRBD1 for D (5 bases). The CDR3 contains 14 residues. Between the trimmed V and J ends, which lost 1 base and 10 bases, there was a span of 13 bases. Germline V lookup: CDR1 LGHDT, CDR2 YNNKEL (reference sequence). The CDR3 spells CASSQAGHTRKLFF. The CDR3 region has the DNA TGTGCCAGCAGCCAAGCCGGACACACAAGAAAACTGTTTTTT.

This clonotype showed up many times. The chain combines TRBV12-3 or TRBV12-4 with TRBJ2-3; possible D gene TRBD2, 5 bases. Trimming took off 2 bases at V and 5 bases at J, with 20 bases between the two ends. This CDR3 spans 17 amino acids. This CDR3 reads CASSLLVLGRGKDTQYF. The DNA for the CDR3 is TGTGCCAGCAGTTTACTGGTATTGGGGAGAGGAAAAGATACGCAGTATTTT.